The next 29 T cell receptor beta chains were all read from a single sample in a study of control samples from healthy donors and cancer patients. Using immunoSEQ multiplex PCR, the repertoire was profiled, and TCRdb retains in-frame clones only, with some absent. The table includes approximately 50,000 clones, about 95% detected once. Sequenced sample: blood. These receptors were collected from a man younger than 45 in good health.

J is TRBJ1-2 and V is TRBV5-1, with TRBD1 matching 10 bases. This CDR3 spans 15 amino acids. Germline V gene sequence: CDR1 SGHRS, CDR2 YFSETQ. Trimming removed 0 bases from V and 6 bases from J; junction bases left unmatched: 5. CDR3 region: CASSLASGTGDGYTF. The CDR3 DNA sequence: TGCGCCAGCAGCTTGGCCTCTGGGACAGGGGATGGCTACACCTTC. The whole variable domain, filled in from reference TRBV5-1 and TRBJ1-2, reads KAGVTQTPRYLIKTRGQQVTLSCSPISGHRSVSWYQQTPGQGLQFLFEYFSETQRNKGNFPGRFSGRQFSNSRSEMNVSTLELGDSALYLCASSLASGTGDGYTFGSGTRLTVV.

CDR3 amino acids: CASSYGQGKEAFF. For the CDR3, the DNA is TGCGCCAGCAGCTACGGACAGGGGAAAGAAGCTTTCTTT. V and J are TRBV5-1 and TRBJ1-1; 9 bases are a match to TRBD1. J lost 8 bases, V lost 3 bases, and 5 bases had no gene match. The CDR3 spans 13 residues. Germline V gives CDR1 SGHRS, CDR2 YFSETQ.

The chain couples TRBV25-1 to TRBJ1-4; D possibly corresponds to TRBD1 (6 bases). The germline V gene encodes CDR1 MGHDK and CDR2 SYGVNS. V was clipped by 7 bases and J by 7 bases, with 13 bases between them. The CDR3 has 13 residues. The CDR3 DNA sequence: TGTGCCAGCACCCAGGGGCTGGGTGAAAAACTGTTTTTT. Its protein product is CASTQGLGEKLFF.

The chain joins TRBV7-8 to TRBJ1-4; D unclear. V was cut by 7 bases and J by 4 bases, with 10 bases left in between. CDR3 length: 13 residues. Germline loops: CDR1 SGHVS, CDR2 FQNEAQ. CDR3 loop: CASTPTRNEKLFF. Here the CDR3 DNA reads TGTGCCAGCACCCCCACCCGTAATGAAAAACTGTTTTTT.

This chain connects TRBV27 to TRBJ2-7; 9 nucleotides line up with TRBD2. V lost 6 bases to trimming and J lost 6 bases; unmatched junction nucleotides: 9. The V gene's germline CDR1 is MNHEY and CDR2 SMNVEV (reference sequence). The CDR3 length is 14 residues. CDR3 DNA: TGTGCCAGCAGGCGGGGGGGGTCGGCACTCGAGCAGTACTTC. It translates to CASRRGGSALEQYF.

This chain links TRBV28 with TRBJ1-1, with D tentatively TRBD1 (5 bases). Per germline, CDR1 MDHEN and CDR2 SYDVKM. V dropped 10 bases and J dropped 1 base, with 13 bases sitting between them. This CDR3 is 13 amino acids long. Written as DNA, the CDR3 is TGTGCCACCTTCCAGGGTCCGAACACTGAAGCTTTCTTT. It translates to CATFQGPNTEAFF.

The CDR3 region has the DNA TGTGCCAGCAGCCCCCAGGGGAGATTTTACAATGAGCAGTTCTTC. Amino acid sequence: CASSPQGRFYNEQFF. This sequence joins TRBV27 and TRBJ2-1; D might be TRBD1 (6 bases). CDR1 MNHEY and CDR2 SMNVEV come from the germline V gene (reference sequence). Trimming took off 6 bases at V and 4 bases at J, with 16 bases between the two ends. The CDR3 is 15 amino acids.

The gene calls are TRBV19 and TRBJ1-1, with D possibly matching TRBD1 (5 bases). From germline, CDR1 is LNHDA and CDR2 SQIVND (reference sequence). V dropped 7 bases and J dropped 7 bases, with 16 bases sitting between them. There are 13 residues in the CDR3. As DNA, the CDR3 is TGTGCCAGTACGCTTCGTGGGGGGAATGAAGCTTTCTTT. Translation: CASTLRGGNEAFF.

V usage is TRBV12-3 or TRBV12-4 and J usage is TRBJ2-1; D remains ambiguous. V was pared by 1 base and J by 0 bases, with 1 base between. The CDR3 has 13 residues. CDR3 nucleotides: TGTGCCAGCAGTTTAGGCTCCTACAATGAGCAGTTCTTC. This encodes CASSLGSYNEQFF.

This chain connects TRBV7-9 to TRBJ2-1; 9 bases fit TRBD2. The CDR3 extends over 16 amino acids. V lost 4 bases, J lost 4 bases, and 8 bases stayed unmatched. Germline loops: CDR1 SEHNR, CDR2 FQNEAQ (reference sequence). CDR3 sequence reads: CASSSLTSGDYNEQFF. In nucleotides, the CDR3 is TGTGCCAGCAGCTCCTTGACTAGCGGAGATTACAATGAGCAGTTCTTC. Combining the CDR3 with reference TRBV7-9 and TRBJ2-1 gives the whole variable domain DTGVSQNPRHKITKRGQNVTFRCDPISEHNRLYWYRQTLGQGPEFLTYFQNEAQLEKSRLLSDRFSAERPKGSFSTLEIQRTEQGDSAMYLCASSSLTSGDYNEQFFGPGTRLTVL.

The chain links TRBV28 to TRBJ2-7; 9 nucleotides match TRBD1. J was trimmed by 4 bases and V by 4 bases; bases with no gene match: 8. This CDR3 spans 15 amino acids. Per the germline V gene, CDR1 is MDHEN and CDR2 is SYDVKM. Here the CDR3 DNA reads TGTGCCAGCAGTTCGATGGGACAGGGCCTATACGAGCAGTACTTC. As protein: CASSSMGQGLYEQYF. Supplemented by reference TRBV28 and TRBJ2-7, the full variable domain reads DVKVTQSSRYLVKRTGEKVFLECVQDMDHENMFWYRQDPGLGLRLIYFSYDVKMKEKGDIPEGYSVSREKKERFSLILESASTNQTSMYLCASSSMGQGLYEQYFGPGTRLTVT.

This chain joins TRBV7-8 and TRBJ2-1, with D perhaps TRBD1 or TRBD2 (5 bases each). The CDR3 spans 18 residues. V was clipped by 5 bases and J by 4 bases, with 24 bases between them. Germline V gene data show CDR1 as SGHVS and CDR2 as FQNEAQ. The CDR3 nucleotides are TGTGCCAGCAGCCTGGATCCCCCGTTATGGGGGAATTACAATGAGCAGTTCTTC. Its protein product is CASSLDPPLWGNYNEQFF. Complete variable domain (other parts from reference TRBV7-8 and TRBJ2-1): GAGVSQSPRYKVAKRGQDVALRCDPISGHVSLFWYQQALGQGPEFLTYFQNEAQLDKSGLPSDRFFAERPEGSVSTLKIQRTQQEDSAVYLCASSLDPPLWGNYNEQFFGPGTRLTVL.

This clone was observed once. The chain's CDR3 is CASSQGGTGGRETQYF. CDR3 in DNA: TGCGCCAGCAGCCAAGGGGGCACAGGGGGGAGGGAGACCCAGTACTTC. The rearrangement joins TRBV4-1 to TRBJ2-5; 8 nucleotides agree with TRBD1. V gave up 1 base and J gave up 5 bases; unmatched junction bases: 9. The germline CDR1 and CDR2 sequences are MGHRA and YSYEKL. This CDR3 region has 16 residues.

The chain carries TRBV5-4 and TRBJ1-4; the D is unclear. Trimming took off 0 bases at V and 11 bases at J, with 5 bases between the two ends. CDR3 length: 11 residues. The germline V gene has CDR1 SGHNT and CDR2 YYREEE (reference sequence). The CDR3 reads CASSLEDKLFF. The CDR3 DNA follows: TGTGCCAGCAGCTTGGAGGACAAACTGTTTTTT.

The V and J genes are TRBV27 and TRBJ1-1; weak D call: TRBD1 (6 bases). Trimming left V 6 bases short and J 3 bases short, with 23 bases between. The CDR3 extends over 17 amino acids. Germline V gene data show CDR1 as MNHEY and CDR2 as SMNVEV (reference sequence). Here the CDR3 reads CASSQKPLGGMYTEAFF. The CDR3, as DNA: TGTGCCAGCAGCCAAAAACCCCTCGGGGGCATGTACACTGAAGCTTTCTTT.

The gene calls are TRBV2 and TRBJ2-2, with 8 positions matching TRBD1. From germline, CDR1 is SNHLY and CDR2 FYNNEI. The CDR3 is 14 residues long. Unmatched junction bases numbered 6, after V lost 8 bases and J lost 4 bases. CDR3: CASGQDRGTGELFF. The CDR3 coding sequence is TGTGCCAGCGGTCAAGACAGGGGCACCGGGGAGCTGTTTTTT.

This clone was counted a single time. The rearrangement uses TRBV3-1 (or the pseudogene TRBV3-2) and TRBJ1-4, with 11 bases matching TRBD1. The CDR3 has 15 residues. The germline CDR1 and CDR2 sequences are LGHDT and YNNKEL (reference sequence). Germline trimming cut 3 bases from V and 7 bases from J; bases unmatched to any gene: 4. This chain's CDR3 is CASSQGTGGAEKLFF. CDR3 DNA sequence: TGTGCCAGCAGCCAGGGGACAGGGGGAGCTGAAAAACTGTTTTTT.

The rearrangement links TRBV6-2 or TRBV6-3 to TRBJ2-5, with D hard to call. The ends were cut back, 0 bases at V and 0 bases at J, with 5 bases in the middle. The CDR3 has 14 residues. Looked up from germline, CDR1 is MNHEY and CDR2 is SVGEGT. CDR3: CASSYSGNQETQYF. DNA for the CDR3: TGTGCCAGCAGTTACTCGGGCAACCAAGAGACCCAGTACTTC.

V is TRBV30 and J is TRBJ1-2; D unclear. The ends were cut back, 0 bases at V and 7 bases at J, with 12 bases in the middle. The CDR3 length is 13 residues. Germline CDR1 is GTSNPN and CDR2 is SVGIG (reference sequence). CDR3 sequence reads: CAWSVSYGIGYTF. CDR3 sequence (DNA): TGTGCCTGGAGTGTTTCCTATGGAATTGGCTACACCTTC.

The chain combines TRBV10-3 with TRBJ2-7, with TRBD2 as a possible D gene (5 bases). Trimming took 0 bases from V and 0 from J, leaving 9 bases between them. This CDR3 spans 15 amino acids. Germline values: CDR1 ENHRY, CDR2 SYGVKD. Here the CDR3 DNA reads TGTGCCATCAGTGAGTCGCCAGGAGGCTCCTACGAGCAGTACTTC. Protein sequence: CAISESPGGSYEQYF.

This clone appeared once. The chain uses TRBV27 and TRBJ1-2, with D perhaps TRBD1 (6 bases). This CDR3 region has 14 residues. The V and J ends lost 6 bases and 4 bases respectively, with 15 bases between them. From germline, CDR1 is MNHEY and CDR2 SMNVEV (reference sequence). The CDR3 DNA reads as TGTGCCAGCAGGACGGGGCAGGGGAGCTATGGCTACACCTTC. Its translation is CASRTGQGSYGYTF.

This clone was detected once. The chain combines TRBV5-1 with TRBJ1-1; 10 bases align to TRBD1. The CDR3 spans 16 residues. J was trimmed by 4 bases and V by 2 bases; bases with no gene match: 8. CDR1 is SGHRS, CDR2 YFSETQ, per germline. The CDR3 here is CASSLIGQGVGTEAFF. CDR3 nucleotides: TGCGCCAGCAGCTTAATTGGACAGGGGGTGGGCACTGAAGCTTTCTTT.

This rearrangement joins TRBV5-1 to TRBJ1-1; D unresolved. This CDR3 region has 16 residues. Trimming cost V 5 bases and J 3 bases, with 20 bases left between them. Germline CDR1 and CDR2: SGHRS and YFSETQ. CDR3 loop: CASSSSWARMDTEAFF. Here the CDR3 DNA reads TGCGCCAGCAGTTCTTCCTGGGCGCGAATGGACACTGAAGCTTTCTTT.

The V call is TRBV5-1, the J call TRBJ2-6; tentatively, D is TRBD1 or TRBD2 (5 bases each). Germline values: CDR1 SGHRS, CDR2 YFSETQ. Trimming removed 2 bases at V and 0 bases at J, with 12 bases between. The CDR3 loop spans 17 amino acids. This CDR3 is CASSFRGTFSGANVLTF. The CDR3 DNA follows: TGCGCCAGCAGCTTTCGGGGCACCTTCTCTGGGGCCAACGTCCTGACTTTC.

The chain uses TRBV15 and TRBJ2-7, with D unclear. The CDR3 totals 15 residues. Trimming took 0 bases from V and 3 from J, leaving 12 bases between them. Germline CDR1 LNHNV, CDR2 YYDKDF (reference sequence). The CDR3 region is CATSRDGPTGYEQYF. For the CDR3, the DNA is TGTGCCACCAGCAGAGACGGTCCCACTGGCTACGAGCAGTACTTC.

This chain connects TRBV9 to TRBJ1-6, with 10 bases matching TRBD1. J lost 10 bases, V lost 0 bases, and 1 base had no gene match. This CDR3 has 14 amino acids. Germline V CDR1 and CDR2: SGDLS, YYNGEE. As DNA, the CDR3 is TGTGCCAGCAGCGTAGGACAGGGGGCCTCACCCCTCCACTTT. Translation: CASSVGQGASPLHF.

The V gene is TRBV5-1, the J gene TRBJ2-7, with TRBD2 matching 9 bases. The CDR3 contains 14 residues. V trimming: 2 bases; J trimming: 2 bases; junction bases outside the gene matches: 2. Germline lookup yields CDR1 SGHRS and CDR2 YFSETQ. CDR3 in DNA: TGCGCCAGCAGCTTAGCGGGAGGCCCCTACGAGCAGTACTTC. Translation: CASSLAGGPYEQYF. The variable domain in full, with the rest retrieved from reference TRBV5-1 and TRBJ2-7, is KAGVTQTPRYLIKTRGQQVTLSCSPISGHRSVSWYQQTPGQGLQFLFEYFSETQRNKGNFPGRFSGRQFSNSRSEMNVSTLELGDSALYLCASSLAGGPYEQYFGPGTRLTVT.

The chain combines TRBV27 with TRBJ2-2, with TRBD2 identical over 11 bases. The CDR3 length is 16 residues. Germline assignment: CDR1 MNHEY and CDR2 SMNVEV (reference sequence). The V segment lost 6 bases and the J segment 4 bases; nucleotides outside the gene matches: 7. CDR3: CASRILAGAGTGELFF. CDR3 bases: TGTGCCAGCAGGATACTAGCGGGAGCCGGCACCGGGGAGCTGTTTTTT.

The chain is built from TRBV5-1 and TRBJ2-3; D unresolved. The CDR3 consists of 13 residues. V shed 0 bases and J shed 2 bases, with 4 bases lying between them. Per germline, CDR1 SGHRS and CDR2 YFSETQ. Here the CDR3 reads CASSLAPTDTQYF. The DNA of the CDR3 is TGCGCCAGCAGCTTGGCCCCCACAGATACGCAGTATTTT.